These 22 T cell receptor beta chains share one sample of origin, sequenced in a study of shared clonotypes between healthy human individuals. It was CD45RO-negative cells, positively selected for CCR7, that made up naive CD8 cells, with terminally differentiated effector memory CD45RA+ cells excluded. The assay was immunoSEQ multiplex PCR, and TCRdb's table has in-frame clones only and misses some. The sample lists hundreds of thousands of clones; approximately 96% were seen once. Sequencing was done on a sample of naive CD8+ T cells sorted from blood. The receptors originated from a woman aged 30 to 39 in good health.

The chain employs TRBV5-1 and TRBJ1-1; tentative D call: TRBD1 (5 bases). Trimming stripped 2 bases from V and 5 bases from J, with 13 bases between. Germline V gene lookup returns CDR1 SGHRS and CDR2 YFSETQ. The CDR3 has 14 residues. The CDR3 bases are TGCGCCAGCAGCTTAGATGGGGGTTGGACTGAAGCTTTCTTT. Encoded protein: CASSLDGGWTEAFF.

This clone was recorded only once. This chain connects TRBV9 to TRBJ1-1; TRBD1 matches at 7 bases. Per the germline V gene, CDR1 is SGDLS and CDR2 is YYNGEE. There are 13 residues in the CDR3. Trimming cost V 0 bases and J 8 bases; bases outside gene matches: 4. Here the CDR3 reads CASSVGGTAEAFF. CDR3 nucleotides: TGTGCCAGCAGCGTAGGGGGGACAGCCGAAGCTTTCTTT.

The chain joins TRBV19 to TRBJ2-3; tentatively, D is TRBD2 (6 bases). This CDR3 is 16 amino acids long. Germline V gene lookup returns CDR1 LNHDA and CDR2 SQIVND (reference sequence). Trimming removed 5 bases at V and 2 bases at J, with 17 bases between. CDR3 amino acids: CASSRWDSILTDTQYF. The CDR3, as DNA: TGTGCCAGTAGTCGGTGGGACTCGATCCTCACAGATACGCAGTATTTT. The variable domain in full, completed from reference TRBV19 and TRBJ2-3, reads DGGITQSPKYLFRKEGQNVTLSCEQNLNHDAMYWYRQDPGQGLRLIYYSQIVNDFQKGDIAEGYSVSREKKESFPLTVTSAQKNPTAFYLCASSRWDSILTDTQYFGPGTRLTVL.

V is TRBV15 and J is TRBJ1-5, with D unresolved. Looked up from germline, CDR1 is LNHNV and CDR2 is YYDKDF (reference sequence). V dropped 8 bases and J dropped 2 bases, with 7 bases sitting between them. The CDR3 consists of 12 residues. CDR3 amino acids: CATGLGNQPQHF. CDR3 nucleotide sequence: TGTGCCACCGGATTGGGCAATCAGCCCCAGCATTTT.

This chain connects TRBV10-3 to TRBJ1-5, with D unresolved. Germline loops: CDR1 ENHRY, CDR2 SYGVKD. The CDR3 has 13 residues. V dropped 6 bases and J dropped 7 bases, with 13 bases sitting between them. The CDR3 sequence: CAISNPREQPQHF. CDR3 DNA sequence: TGTGCCATCAGCAACCCTAGGGAACAGCCCCAGCATTTT.

The chain carries TRBV6-4 and TRBJ2-1; 10 bases agree with TRBD1. The CDR3 totals 15 residues. Germline CDR1 MRHNA, CDR2 SNTAGT. After removal of 6 bases from V and 3 bases from J, the junction contained 5 bases not matched to a gene. The DNA of the CDR3 is TGTGCCAGCAGCCCGACAGGGGGCTTCTACAATGAGCAGTTCTTC. As protein: CASSPTGGFYNEQFF.

This clone appeared once. The chain has TRBV7-9 and TRBJ1-2; D call uncertain. The CDR3 has 14 residues. Germline assignment: CDR1 SEHNR and CDR2 FQNEAQ (reference sequence). V was shortened by 1 base and J by 0 bases, with 6 bases between the two germline ends. CDR3 amino acids: CASSLDPANYGYTF. In nucleotides, the CDR3 is TGTGCCAGCAGCTTAGATCCGGCTAACTATGGCTACACCTTC.

The genes are TRBV27 and TRBJ1-1; D gene uncertain. The length of the CDR3 is 15 residues. Trimming shortened V by 0 bases and J by 1 base, and 9 bases separated the two germline ends. From germline, CDR1 is MNHEY and CDR2 SMNVEV (reference sequence). The CDR3 coding sequence is TGTGCCAGCAGTTTATCGGTGGGGTGGAACACTGAAGCTTTCTTT. This sequence encodes CASSLSVGWNTEAFF.

J is TRBJ2-1 and V is TRBV19, with 15 bases identical to TRBD2. The V and J ends lost 4 bases and 4 bases, in that order; junction bases with no gene match: 8. In germline, CDR1 is LNHDA, CDR2 SQIVND (reference sequence). The CDR3 is 18 residues long. The CDR3 DNA is TGTGCCAGTAGTAGGGAGGGACTAGCGGGAGGCGAGTACAATGAGCAGTTCTTC. This translates into CASSREGLAGGEYNEQFF.

Concerning this clone: This sample includes further DNA sequences coding for the same CDR3. This rearrangement joins TRBV7-9 to TRBJ1-5; D remains ambiguous. V was trimmed by 3 bases and J by 3 bases, leaving 3 bases between them. The CDR3 contains 12 residues. Per the germline V gene, CDR1 is SEHNR and CDR2 is FQNEAQ (reference sequence). In nucleotides, the CDR3 is TGTGCCAGCAGCTTGGACAATCAGCCCCAGCATTTT. Residues: CASSLDNQPQHF.

The chain employs TRBV5-5 and TRBJ2-7; a possible D gene is TRBD1 (6 bases). Germline V gene sequence: CDR1 SGHKS, CDR2 YYEKEE (reference sequence). The CDR3 spans 14 residues. The ends were cut back, 6 bases at V and 0 bases at J, with 13 bases in the middle. The DNA of the CDR3 is TGTGCCAGCAACCCGGGACAAACCTCCTACGAGCAGTACTTC. Translation: CASNPGQTSYEQYF.

J is TRBJ2-3 and V is TRBV27; 9 bases align to TRBD2. Germline trimming cut 3 bases from V and 5 bases from J; bases unmatched to any gene: 18. CDR1 and CDR2 (germline): MNHEY, SMNVEV (reference sequence). The length of the CDR3 is 19 residues. The CDR3 coding sequence is TGTGCCAGCAGTTTGAGCCGACTAGCGGAAGAAGAGAGTGGAGATACGCAGTATTTT. It translates to CASSLSRLAEEESGDTQYF.

The chain combines TRBV5-8 with TRBJ2-1, with D possibly being TRBD2 (6 bases). Germline CDR1 reads SGHTS; CDR2 reads YDEGEE. CDR3 length: 15 amino acids. The V gene lost 0 bases and the J gene lost 7 bases, with 14 bases spanning the gap. The CDR3 loop is CASSLVGSGLNEQFF. In DNA, the CDR3 is TGTGCCAGCAGCTTGGTCGGTAGCGGTTTAAATGAGCAGTTCTTC.

The V call is TRBV27, the J call TRBJ2-7; unclear D gene. This CDR3 is 13 amino acids long. V was trimmed by 4 bases and J by 2 bases, leaving 9 bases between them. CDR1 MNHEY and CDR2 SMNVEV come from the germline V gene (reference sequence). CDR3 sequence: CASSSETAYEQYF. Here the CDR3 DNA reads TGTGCCAGCAGTTCGGAGACGGCCTACGAGCAGTACTTC.

This sequence joins TRBV28 and TRBJ2-1, with TRBD2 identical over 10 bases. Trimming at V came to 6 bases and at J to 7 bases, leaving 15 bases not matched to a gene. CDR1 MDHEN and CDR2 SYDVKM come from the germline V gene. CDR3 size: 17 residues. The CDR3: CASRDPASGSSFNEQFF. CDR3 nucleotide sequence: TGTGCCAGCAGAGACCCGGCTAGCGGGAGTTCGTTTAATGAGCAGTTCTTC.

The J gene is TRBJ1-1, the V gene TRBV6-1; D is uncertain. This CDR3 is 14 amino acids long. V lost 5 bases and J lost 5, with 15 bases in between. Looked up from germline, CDR1 is MNHNS and CDR2 is SASEGT. The CDR3 loop reads CASSWLGDGTEAFF. CDR3 in DNA: TGTGCCAGCAGTTGGCTGGGAGATGGGACTGAAGCTTTCTTT.

The V gene is TRBV27, the J gene TRBJ2-1; 7 bases agree with TRBD2. J was trimmed by 3 bases and V by 9 bases; bases with no gene match: 8. Germline-derived CDR1 and CDR2 are MNHEY and SMNVEV (reference sequence). The CDR3 is made up of 14 amino acids. The CDR3 coding sequence is TGTGCCAGTGCGGCGGGAGCGGACTACAATGAGCAGTTCTTC. Amino acid sequence: CASAAGADYNEQFF.

On this clone itself: The sample holds other DNA sequences that translate to the same CDR3. This chain connects TRBV27 to TRBJ2-1, with unresolved D. The CDR3 totals 14 residues. Trimming removed 2 bases from V and 4 bases from J, with 9 bases in between. Germline values: CDR1 MNHEY, CDR2 SMNVEV (reference sequence). CDR3 nucleotides: TGTGCCAGCAGTTTACGTGGCCCGTACAATGAGCAGTTCTTC. The encoded protein is CASSLRGPYNEQFF.

This chain connects TRBV2 to TRBJ1-2, with a possible D match to TRBD1 (5 bases). Germline assignment: CDR1 SNHLY and CDR2 FYNNEI. The CDR3 contains 18 residues. Between the trimmed V and J ends, which lost 2 bases and 2 bases, there was a span of 21 bases. CDR3 DNA sequence: TGTGCCAGCAGTGAAAGAAACAGTTGGGACTTATCCAACTATGGCTACACCTTC. It translates to CASSERNSWDLSNYGYTF. The variable domain in full, completed from reference TRBV2 and TRBJ1-2, reads EPEVTQTPSHQVTQMGQEVILRCVPISNHLYFYWYRQILGQKVEFLVSFYNNEISEKSEIFDDQFSVERPDGSNFTLKIRSTKLEDSAMYFCASSERNSWDLSNYGYTFGSGTRLTVV.

As to this clone: This specimen includes other DNA sequences encoding the same CDR3. V usage is TRBV11-2 and J usage is TRBJ2-7; D gene uncertain. The CDR3 loop spans 12 amino acids. The V end lost 1 base, the J end lost 3 bases, and 4 bases lay between the germline ends. From germline, CDR1 is SGHAT and CDR2 FQNNGV. This chain's CDR3 is CASSLGVYEQYF. CDR3 DNA: TGTGCCAGCAGCTTAGGAGTCTACGAGCAGTACTTC. The full variable domain, rest sourced from reference TRBV11-2 and TRBJ2-7, is EAGVAQSPRYKIIEKRQSVAFWCNPISGHATLYWYQQILGQGPKLLIQFQNNGVVDDSQLPKDRFSAERLKGVDSTLKIQPAKLEDSAVYLCASSLGVYEQYFGPGTRLTVT.

This chain connects TRBV7-2 to TRBJ2-2, with 7 bases fitting TRBD2. The V gene's germline CDR1 is SGHTA and CDR2 FQGNSA. After removal of 1 base from V and 4 bases from J, the junction contained 9 bases not matched to a gene. The CDR3 runs to 17 residues. The CDR3 nucleotides are TGTGCCAGCAGCTTAGTACCCCGGCTAGCGGCCACCGGGGAGCTGTTTTTT. As protein: CASSLVPRLAATGELFF.

The chain is built from TRBV7-9 and TRBJ2-1, with no clear D. This CDR3 has 16 amino acids. V lost 4 bases and J lost 4, with 17 bases in between. Germline values: CDR1 SEHNR, CDR2 FQNEAQ (reference sequence). The CDR3 DNA follows: TGTGCCAGCAGCTCACCCTTGGGCTTAAAATACAATGAGCAGTTCTTC. Protein: CASSSPLGLKYNEQFF. The complete variable domain, with remaining parts taken from reference TRBV7-9 and TRBJ2-1, reads DTGVSQNPRHKITKRGQNVTFRCDPISEHNRLYWYRQTLGQGPEFLTYFQNEAQLEKSRLLSDRFSAERPKGSFSTLEIQRTEQGDSAMYLCASSSPLGLKYNEQFFGPGTRLTVL.